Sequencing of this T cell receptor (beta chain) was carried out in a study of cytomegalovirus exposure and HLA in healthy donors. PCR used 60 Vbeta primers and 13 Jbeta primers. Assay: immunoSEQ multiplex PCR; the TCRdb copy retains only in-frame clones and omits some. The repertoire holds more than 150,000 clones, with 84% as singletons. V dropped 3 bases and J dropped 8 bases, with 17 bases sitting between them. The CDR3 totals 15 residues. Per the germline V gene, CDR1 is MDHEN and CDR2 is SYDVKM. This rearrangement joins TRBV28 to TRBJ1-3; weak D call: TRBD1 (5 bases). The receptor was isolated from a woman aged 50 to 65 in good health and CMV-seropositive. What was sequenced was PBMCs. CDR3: CASSFAGTGGDTIYF. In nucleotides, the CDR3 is TGTGCCAGCAGTTTCGCCGGGACTGGGGGGGACACCATATATTTT.